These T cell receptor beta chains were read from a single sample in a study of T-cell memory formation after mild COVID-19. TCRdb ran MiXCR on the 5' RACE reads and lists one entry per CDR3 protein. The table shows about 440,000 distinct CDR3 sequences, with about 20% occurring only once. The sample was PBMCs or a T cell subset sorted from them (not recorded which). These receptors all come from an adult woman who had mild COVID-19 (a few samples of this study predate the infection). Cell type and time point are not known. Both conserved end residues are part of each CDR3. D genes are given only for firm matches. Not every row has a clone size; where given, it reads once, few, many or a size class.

CASSVGPGDYEQYF	TGTGCCAGCAGCGTAGGTCCAGGGGACTACGAGCAGTACTTC	many	-	TRBV9	TRBJ2-7
CASSPDMSSYNEQFF	TGTGCCAGCAGCCCGGACATGAGCTCCTACAATGAGCAGTTCTTC	few	-	TRBV7-8	TRBJ2-1
CASSLSADRYNEQFF	TGTGCCAGCAGTTTATCAGCGGACAGGTACAATGAGCAGTTCTTC	-	TRBD1	TRBV12-3/TRBV12-4	TRBJ2-1
CASSLDVGQPQHF	TGTGCCAGCAGCTTAGACGTTGGTCAGCCCCAGCATTTT	-	-	TRBV7-2	TRBJ1-5
CASSWGQIQWNEQFF	TGCGCCAGCAGCTGGGGACAGATCCAATGGAATGAGCAGTTCTTC	few	TRBD1	TRBV5-1	TRBJ2-1
CASSLGAGARNEQFF	TGTGCCAGCAGCTTAGGGGCGGGGGCGCGCAATGAGCAGTTCTTC	-	-	TRBV7-9	TRBJ2-1
CASSPPGDSPLHF	TGTGCCAGCTCACCACCAGGCGATTCACCCCTCCACTTT	-	-	TRBV18	TRBJ1-6
CASVGVETQYF	TGTGCCAGCGTTGGAGTAGAGACCCAGTACTTC	-	-	TRBV7-2	TRBJ2-5
CASSYRQGGGYTF	TGTGCCAGCAGTTACCGCCAGGGTGGCGGCTACACCTTC	-	-	TRBV6-5	TRBJ1-2
CASSPLGQGKDYGYTF	TGCGCCAGCAGCCCCCTCGGGCAGGGGAAAGACTATGGCTACACCTTC	-	-	TRBV4-1	TRBJ1-2
CASSHLDSYEQYF	TGTGCCAGCAGCCATCTCGACAGCTACGAGCAGTACTTC	-	-	TRBV3-1	TRBJ2-7
CASSSDRGWQPQHF	TGTGCCAGCAGCTCCGACAGGGGCTGGCAGCCCCAGCATTTT	-	TRBD1	TRBV12-3/TRBV12-4	TRBJ1-5
CASSLGPLAPEAFF	TGTGCCAGCAGCCTCGGGCCACTAGCGCCTGAAGCTTTCTTT	few	-	TRBV12-3/TRBV12-4	TRBJ1-1
CSGLQISGANVLTF	TGCAGTGGCCTGCAAATATCTGGGGCCAACGTCCTGACTTTC	few	-	TRBV20-1	TRBJ2-6
CASSQTAGNSYEQYF	TGCGCCAGCAGCCAAACGGCAGGGAACTCCTACGAGCAGTACTTC	-	-	TRBV4-1	TRBJ2-7
CATSDGQGANEKLFF	TGTGCCACCAGTGATGGACAGGGGGCGAATGAAAAACTGTTTTTT	-	TRBD1	TRBV24-1	TRBJ1-4
CAWSEGLNYGYTF	TGTGCCTGGAGTGAGGGACTTAACTATGGCTACACCTTC	-	-	TRBV30	TRBJ1-2
CASSLIAGGTDTQYF	TGTGCCAGCAGCCTTATAGCGGGGGGCACAGATACGCAGTATTTT	-	TRBD2	TRBV6-5	TRBJ2-3
CASSLRDRATGELFF	TGCGCCAGCAGCTTAAGGGACAGGGCGACCGGGGAGCTGTTTTTT	few	TRBD1	TRBV5-1	TRBJ2-2
CSAGRTSSGNTIYF	TGCAGTGCTGGCCGGACAAGCTCTGGAAACACCATATATTTT	few	-	TRBV20-1	TRBJ1-3
CASSVGPSPYEQYF	TGTGCCAGCAGCGTAGGACCTTCACCCTACGAGCAGTACTTC	-	-	TRBV9	TRBJ2-7
CASSLYRYTEAFF	TGTGCCAGCAGTTTATACCGTTACACTGAAGCTTTCTTT	-	-	TRBV6-5	TRBJ1-1
CASSLERGLSTDTQYF	TGCGCCAGCAGCTTGGAACGGGGCCTAAGCACAGATACGCAGTATTTT	-	-	TRBV5-1	TRBJ2-3
CASSEGDTEAFF	TGTGCCAGCAGTGAGGGAGACACTGAAGCTTTCTTT	many	-	TRBV12-3/TRBV12-4	TRBJ1-1
CASSRAVGGLETQYF	TGCGCCAGCAGCCGAGCCGTCGGGGGCCTAGAGACCCAGTACTTC	-	-	TRBV5-1	TRBJ2-5
CASSALRGETQYF	TGTGCCAGCAGCGCCCTACGAGGAGAGACCCAGTACTTC	-	-	TRBV7-3	TRBJ2-5
CSARRTSGSYEQYF	TGCAGTGCTAGAAGAACTAGCGGGAGCTACGAGCAGTACTTC	few	TRBD2	TRBV20-1	TRBJ2-7
CASSQVGYPGADTQYF	TGTGCCAGCAGCCAAGTGGGGTACCCAGGGGCAGATACGCAGTATTTT	-	-	TRBV3-1	TRBJ2-3
CASIETGGSGQPQHF	TGTGCCAGCATCGAAACAGGGGGCTCAGGACAGCCCCAGCATTTT	-	TRBD1	TRBV12-3/TRBV12-4	TRBJ1-5
CASSLEGTARSNTEAFF	TGCGCCAGCAGCTTGGAGGGGACAGCGCGGAGTAACACTGAAGCTTTCTTT	few	TRBD1	TRBV5-1	TRBJ1-1
CSASPYAGGTDTQYF	TGCAGTGCTAGCCCCTACGCTGGGGGGACAGATACGCAGTATTTT	few	-	TRBV20-1	TRBJ2-3
CASSLDGKGDDYGYTF	TGTGCCAGCAGCCTTGATGGGAAGGGAGATGACTATGGCTACACCTTC	-	-	TRBV7-9	TRBJ1-2
CATSRYPGENEQFF	TGTGCCACCAGCAGATATCCGGGGGAGAATGAGCAGTTCTTC	few	-	TRBV15	TRBJ2-1
CAISDGSGGRQTQYF	TGTGCCATCAGTGATGGATCAGGGGGCCGGCAGACCCAGTACTTC	-	TRBD1	TRBV10-3	TRBJ2-5
CASSPDPLGGYTF	TGTGCCAGCAGCCCTGACCCCTTGGGTGGCTACACCTTC	-	-	TRBV12-3/TRBV12-4	TRBJ1-2
CASSPQSDGYEQYF	TGTGCCAGCTCACCCCAATCCGACGGATACGAGCAGTACTTC	-	-	TRBV18	TRBJ2-7
CASSGSGTWNPEQYF	TGTGCCAGCAGCGGGTCCGGGACCTGGAATCCCGAGCAGTACTTC	-	-	TRBV5-5	TRBJ2-7
CASRESVVLWGSNTGELFF	TGTGCCAGCAGGGAGTCGGTCGTGTTGTGGGGCTCGAACACCGGGGAGCTGTTTTTT	-	-	TRBV6-1	TRBJ2-2
CASSLSGMEGRETQYF	TGTGCCAGCAGCCTCTCCGGTATGGAGGGAAGAGAGACCCAGTACTTC	-	-	TRBV21-1	TRBJ2-5
CSVEWGGGPTDTQYF	TGCAGCGTTGAATGGGGAGGAGGGCCCACAGATACGCAGTATTTT	-	-	TRBV29-1	TRBJ2-3
CASSRLTGTKETQYF	TGTGCCAGCAGTCGACTAACCGGGACTAAAGAGACCCAGTACTTC	-	TRBD2	TRBV12-3/TRBV12-4	TRBJ2-5
CASSPVTSGQGYNEQFF	TGTGCCAGCAGCCCCGTTACTAGCGGTCAGGGGTACAATGAGCAGTTCTTC	-	TRBD2	TRBV7-9	TRBJ2-1
CASSVEGISNQPQHF	TGTGCCAGCAGCGTCGAGGGAATAAGCAATCAGCCCCAGCATTTT	many	-	TRBV12-3/TRBV12-4	TRBJ1-5